The 23 T cell receptor beta chains reported below all come from one sample, sequenced in a study of beta chain features in type 1 diabetes. The study's findings and limits: People with Type 1 diabetes carried modestly yet significantly shorter TCRB CDR3s in all four CD4+ subsets.

These TCRs are of unknown antigen specificity. The isolated RNA, all of it, was reverse transcribed, so expressed TCRB transcripts were what got sequenced. Assay: immunoSEQ multiplex PCR; the TCRdb copy retains only in-frame clones and omits some. The sample yields 50,000 or so clones, about 40% seen once. Sequencing input: Tregs from blood. Receptor source: a man younger than 40 with type 1 diabetes.

The sample holds one count of this clone. The chain employs TRBV5-1 and TRBJ2-2, with 8 positions matching TRBD1. CDR1 is SGHRS, CDR2 YFSETQ, per germline. CDR3 length equals 16 residues. J gave up 0 bases and V 2 bases, and 3 bases lay outside the gene matches. CDR3 sequence reads: CASSLPGGSNTGELFF. CDR3 in DNA: TGCGCCAGCAGCTTACCAGGGGGCTCGAACACCGGGGAGCTGTTTTTT. Full variable domain (rest looked up from reference TRBV5-1 and TRBJ2-2): KAGVTQTPRYLIKTRGQQVTLSCSPISGHRSVSWYQQTPGQGLQFLFEYFSETQRNKGNFPGRFSGRQFSNSRSEMNVSTLELGDSALYLCASSLPGGSNTGELFFGEGSRLTVL.

This clone is a singleton in its sample. The chain has TRBV5-4 and TRBJ2-6; 7 positions match TRBD2. The V gene's germline CDR1 is SGHNT and CDR2 YYREEE (reference sequence). The CDR3 consists of 18 residues. Losses at the gene ends were 4 bases for V and 0 bases for J; bases not matched to a gene: 10. The CDR3 region has the DNA TGTGCCAGCAGCCCTTTTGCCGGGGGGTCCTCTGGGGCCAACGTCCTGACTTTC. This encodes CASSPFAGGSSGANVLTF.

This clone was counted a single time. The V and J genes are TRBV5-4 and TRBJ2-7; 9 bases are shared with TRBD1. Losses at the gene ends were 1 base for V and 6 bases for J; bases not matched to a gene: 5. The CDR3 runs to 14 residues. The germline gives CDR1 SGHNT, CDR2 YYREEE (reference sequence). Here the CDR3 DNA reads TGTGCCAGCAGCTTGTGGGACAGGGTTTTCGAGCAGTACTTC. It is translated as CASSLWDRVFEQYF.

This chain connects TRBV10-3 to TRBJ1-3; a weak D match, TRBD1 (5 bases). V lost 3 bases, J lost 0 bases, and 9 bases lay in between. The CDR3 spans 15 residues. Per the germline V gene, CDR1 is ENHRY and CDR2 is SYGVKD. The CDR3 region is CAISDRAGSGNTIYF. DNA of the CDR3: TGTGCCATCAGTGACAGGGCCGGCTCTGGAAACACCATATATTTT.

This clone was counted between two and nine times. V is TRBV5-4 and J is TRBJ1-1; 8 bases map to TRBD1. CDR3 length: 16 residues. V lost 1 base and J lost 0; bases outside the gene matches: 5. Germline CDR1 is SGHNT and CDR2 is YYREEE (reference sequence). The CDR3 loop is CASSLTGGTMNTEAFF. The CDR3 region has the DNA TGTGCCAGCAGCTTGACAGGGGGTACCATGAACACTGAAGCTTTCTTT. Full variable domain (outside the CDR3, taken from reference TRBV5-4 and TRBJ1-1): ETGVTQSPTHLIKTRGQQVTLRCSSQSGHNTVSWYQQALGQGPQFIFQYYREEENGRGNFPPRFSGLQFPNYSSELNVNALELDDSALYLCASSLTGGTMNTEAFFGQGTRLTVV.

This clone was seen only once. The V gene is TRBV7-2, the J gene TRBJ1-1, with 11 bases identical to TRBD1. CDR1 SGHTA and CDR2 FQGNSA come from the germline V gene. The CDR3 consists of 15 residues. With 3 bases clipped from V and 5 bases from J, the junction kept 5 bases outside the gene matches. The CDR3 DNA reads TGTGCCAGCAGCTTGGGGGGGACAGGGGGGACTGAAGCTTTCTTT. Protein: CASSLGGTGGTEAFF.

The sample holds a few counts of this clone. The chain carries TRBV2 and TRBJ1-5; 8 nucleotides agree with TRBD1. Trimming cost V 7 bases and J 3 bases; bases outside gene matches: 5. Germline V CDR1 and CDR2: SNHLY, FYNNEI. This CDR3 is 14 amino acids long. The DNA of the CDR3 is TGTGCCAGCATGTGGGACAGGTACAATCAGCCCCAGCATTTT. Residues: CASMWDRYNQPQHF.

This chain links TRBV11-2 with TRBJ2-1, with D tentatively TRBD2 (6 bases). The CDR3 consists of 15 residues. With 7 bases removed from V and 1 base from J, the gap between germline ends came to 14 bases. Germline-derived CDR1 and CDR2 are SGHAT and FQNNGV. The CDR3 DNA is TGTGCCAGCACCGTTAGGAGCGGGTCCTACAATGAGCAGTTCTTC. Translating gives CASTVRSGSYNEQFF.

This chain joins TRBV18 and TRBJ1-1, with D maybe TRBD1 (5 bases). V was cut by 5 bases and J by 1 base, with 11 bases left in between. The germline gives CDR1 KGHSH, CDR2 LQKENI. The CDR3 has 14 residues. DNA for the CDR3: TGTGCCAGCTCATCGGGGGGGTCGAACACTGAAGCTTTCTTT. Protein product: CASSSGGSNTEAFF.

This clone was detected only a few times. The chain carries TRBV5-1 and TRBJ2-5; D not resolved. In germline, CDR1 is SGHRS, CDR2 YFSETQ. The CDR3 is 13 amino acids. V dropped 3 bases and J dropped 5 bases, with 11 bases sitting between them. The CDR3 reads CASSSYQRETQYF. CDR3 sequence (DNA): TGCGCCAGCAGCTCCTACCAGAGGGAGACCCAGTACTTC.

The chain joins TRBV5-1 to TRBJ2-2; D may be TRBD1 (7 bases). CDR1 is SGHRS, CDR2 YFSETQ, per germline. The CDR3 runs to 16 residues. V lost 3 bases and J lost 4, with 16 bases in between. CDR3 nucleotides: TGCGCCAGCAGCTCCGGAGGGACAGCCACCACCGGGGAGCTGTTTTTT. This codes for CASSSGGTATTGELFF.

In its sample, this clone was seen a few times. The chain has TRBV10-3 and TRBJ2-5; a possible D gene is TRBD1 (5 bases). TRBJ2-7 matches the DNA end more closely, so the J call is doubtful. This CDR3 spans 16 amino acids. Germline lookup yields CDR1 ENHRY and CDR2 SYGVKD. CDR3: CAIRPGHTSSRYEQYF. DNA for the CDR3: TGTGCCATACGCCCCGGACACACATCCTCTAGGTACGAGCAGTACTTC.

This clone came up a few times. The rearrangement uses TRBV7-3 and TRBJ2-2; 7 bases are shared with TRBD2. Germline CDR1 reads SGHTA; CDR2 reads FQGTGA. The V segment lost 1 base and the J segment 3 bases; nucleotides outside the gene matches: 5. The CDR3 is made up of 16 amino acids. The DNA of the CDR3 is TGTGCCAGCAGCTTAATTGTGGGGGGGGACACCGGGGAGCTGTTTTTT. Translated, it gives CASSLIVGGDTGELFF.

V gene TRBV14 combines with J gene TRBJ1-1; 9 bases align to TRBD1. With V trimmed by 1 base and J by 4 bases, 10 bases remained unmatched. Germline V lookup: CDR1 SGHDN, CDR2 FVKESK. The length of the CDR3 is 17 residues. The CDR3 nucleotides are TGTGCCAGCAGCCAAGCCTTGGTCGGGACAGGGTTCACTGAAGCTTTCTTT. Its protein is CASSQALVGTGFTEAFF.

The chain has TRBV27 and TRBJ2-1; D unclear. Germline lookup yields CDR1 MNHEY and CDR2 SMNVEV (reference sequence). The CDR3 sequence is 14 residues long. The V and J ends lost 5 bases and 1 base respectively, with 9 bases between them. The CDR3 DNA reads as TGTGCCAGCAGTCCCTTCGGGTCCTACAATGAGCAGTTCTTC. Translated: CASSPFGSYNEQFF.

The rearrangement joins TRBV16 to TRBJ2-5; TRBD1 is a possible D gene (5 bases). The length of the CDR3 is 15 residues. Germline V lookup: CDR1 KGHSY, CDR2 FQNENV. V dropped 0 bases and J dropped 4 bases, with 12 bases sitting between them. The CDR3, as DNA: TGTGCCAGCAGCCAATCTGGGGCAGGGCGAGAGACCCAGTACTTC. It specifies CASSQSGAGRETQYF.

This clone was seen once. The chain employs TRBV5-5 and TRBJ1-3; 7 positions match TRBD1. CDR1 SGHKS and CDR2 YYEKEE come from the germline V gene (reference sequence). V lost 4 bases, J lost 3 bases, and 4 bases stayed unmatched. The length of the CDR3 is 14 residues. In nucleotides, the CDR3 is TGTGCCAGCAGCCGCCGGGACAGTGGAAACACCATATATTTT. Translation: CASSRRDSGNTIYF. Full variable domain (rest looked up from reference TRBV5-5 and TRBJ1-3): DAGVTQSPTHLIKTRGQQVTLRCSPISGHKSVSWYQQVLGQGPQFIFQYYEKEERGRGNFPDRFSARQFPNYSSELNVNALLLGDSALYLCASSRRDSGNTIYFGEGSWLTVV.

This chain uses TRBV6-1 with TRBJ1-5; 7 positions match TRBD1. V lost 8 bases, J lost 16 bases, and 11 bases stayed unmatched. The length of the CDR3 is 11 residues. Per germline, CDR1 MNHNS and CDR2 SASEGT. The CDR3 loop is CASGDRAPEHF. The CDR3 bases are TGTGCCAGCGGCGACAGGGCGCCCGAACATTTT.

The V call is TRBV18, the J call TRBJ1-1; D is unclear. The V gene lost 6 bases and the J gene lost 7 bases, with 12 bases spanning the gap. The germline CDR1 and CDR2 sequences are KGHSH and LQKENI. The CDR3 extends over 12 amino acids. CDR3 coding DNA: TGTGCCAGCTCGCTTGATTCGGGTGAAGCTTTCTTT. Amino acid sequence: CASSLDSGEAFF.

This clone was seen more than once but under ten times. V is TRBV28 and J is TRBJ1-2; D uncertain. Germline V gene lookup returns CDR1 MDHEN and CDR2 SYDVKM. Trimming took 2 bases from V and 8 from J, leaving 24 bases between them. The CDR3 loop spans 17 amino acids. CDR3 coding DNA: TGTGCCAGCAGTTTACCCCAGGCGAGGAGGCGTTATGGGGGCTACACCTTC. It encodes CASSLPQARRRYGGYTF.

The V gene is TRBV11-2, the J gene TRBJ2-1; D perhaps matches TRBD1 (6 bases). This CDR3 has 15 residues. V was shortened by 5 bases and J by 6 bases, with 17 bases between the two germline ends. Germline loops: CDR1 SGHAT, CDR2 FQNNGV. The CDR3 sequence is CASSGRYREGNEQFF. CDR3 nucleotides: TGTGCCAGCAGCGGCCGATACAGGGAAGGCAATGAGCAGTTCTTC.

This clone showed up just a few times. The rearrangement uses TRBV18 and TRBJ2-5; 11 nucleotides match TRBD1. Germline assignment: CDR1 KGHSH and CDR2 LQKENI. V shed 6 bases and J 5 bases; nucleotides not matched to a gene: 14. The CDR3 has 17 residues. The CDR3 DNA follows: TGTGCCAGCTCCCTGGACAGGGGGCGCCCCGGCAGGGAGACCCAGTACTTC. Its protein product is CASSLDRGRPGRETQYF.

This chain joins TRBV12-5 and TRBJ2-2; D unresolved. Trimming cost V 4 bases and J 1 base, with 13 bases left between them. This CDR3 has 16 residues. Germline CDR1 reads LGHNT; CDR2 reads FRNRAP. This CDR3 is CASGSRTVGNTGELFF. The CDR3 nucleotides read TGTGCTAGTGGTTCCCGCACAGTTGGGAACACCGGGGAGCTGTTTTTT.